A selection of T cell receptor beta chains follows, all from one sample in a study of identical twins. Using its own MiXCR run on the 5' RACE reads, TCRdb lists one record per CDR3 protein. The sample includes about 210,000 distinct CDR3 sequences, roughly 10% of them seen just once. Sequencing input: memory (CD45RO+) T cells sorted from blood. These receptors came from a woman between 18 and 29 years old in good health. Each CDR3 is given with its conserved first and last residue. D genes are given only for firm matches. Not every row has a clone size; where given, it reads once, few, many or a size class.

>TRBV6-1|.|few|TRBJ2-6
TGTGCCAGCCAAGGCGGGTCCGGGGCCAACGTCCTGACTTTC
CASQGGSGANVLTF
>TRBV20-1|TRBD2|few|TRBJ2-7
TGCAGCGCCGGGTTTGGGGGGGCCTACGAGCAGTACTTC
CSAGFGGAYEQYF
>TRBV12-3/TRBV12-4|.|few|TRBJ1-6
TGTGCCAGCAGTTTAAACCACAATTCACCCCTCCACTTT
CASSLNHNSPLHF
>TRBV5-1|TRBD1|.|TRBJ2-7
TGCGCCAGCAGCATCGGGGCCGGGACAGTGAGGGAGCAGTACTTC
CASSIGAGTVREQYF
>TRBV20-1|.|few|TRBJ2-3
TGCAGTGCTAGCTTGACAGGATACCCCACAGATACGCAGTATTTT
CSASLTGYPTDTQYF
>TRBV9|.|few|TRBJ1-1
TGTGCCAGCAGCGCCGACCACATGAACACTGAAGCTTTCTTT
CASSADHMNTEAFF
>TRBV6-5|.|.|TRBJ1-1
TGTGCCAGCAGTTACGGAGGCCTTGAAAACACTGAAGCTTTCTTT
CASSYGGLENTEAFF
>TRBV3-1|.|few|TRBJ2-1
TGTGCCAGCAGCCAAGAAGGTATCCTAACTAATGAGCAGTTCTTC
CASSQEGILTNEQFF
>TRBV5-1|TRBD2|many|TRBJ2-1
TGCGCCAGCAGCTTAGGGACTAGCGGGAGGGATTGGTTCTTC
CASSLGTSGRDWFF
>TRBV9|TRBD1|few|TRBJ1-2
TGTGCCAGCAGCGCAGATGACAGGGTCGGCGGCTACACCTTC
CASSADDRVGGYTF
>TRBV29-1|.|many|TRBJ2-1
TGCAGCGTTGTTCTTAGGACAGAATACAATGAGCAGTTCTTC
CSVVLRTEYNEQFF
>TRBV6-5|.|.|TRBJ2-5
TGTGCCAGCAGTTACCGGGGGACCCAGTACTTC
CASSYRGTQYF